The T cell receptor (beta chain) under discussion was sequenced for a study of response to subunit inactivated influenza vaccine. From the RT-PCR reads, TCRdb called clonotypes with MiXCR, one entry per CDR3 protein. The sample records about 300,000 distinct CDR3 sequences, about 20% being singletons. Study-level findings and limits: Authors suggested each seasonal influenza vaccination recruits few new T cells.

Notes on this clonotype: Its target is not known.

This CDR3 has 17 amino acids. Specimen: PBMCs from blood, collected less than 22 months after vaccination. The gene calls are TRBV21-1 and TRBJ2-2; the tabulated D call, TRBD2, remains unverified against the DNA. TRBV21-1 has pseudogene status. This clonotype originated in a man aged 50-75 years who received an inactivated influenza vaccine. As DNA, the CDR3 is TGTGCCAGCAGCAAAGGGACTAGCGAGGGGAACACCGGGGAGCTGTTTTTT. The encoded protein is CASSKGTSEGNTGELFF.